This is a list of T cell receptor beta chains from one sample in a study of blood T cell repertoires in COVID-19. Only in-frame clones appear in the TCRdb table, and some are missing; sequencing was by immunoSEQ multiplex PCR. This table holds under 350,000 clones, approximately 88% found once. Sequencing was done on a sample of peripheral blood. These receptors were taken from a man aged 50 to 60 with acute or convalescent COVID-19. Each CDR3 is given with its conserved first and last residue. A D gene is named only where the DNA matches it firmly. For some rows the clone size is stated as once, few or many, or as a class when expanded; others skip it.

abundance | j_gene | d_gene | v_gene | CDR3aa | CDR3nt
NA | TRBJ1-2 | TRBD1 | TRBV5-8 | CASSGDRDGGYTF | TGTGCCAGCAGCGGCGACAGGGACGGTGGCTACACCTTC
NA | TRBJ2-2 | TRBD1 | TRBV11-2 | CASSNAPGTGVGTGELFF | TGTGCCAGCAGCAACGCTCCGGGGACAGGGGTTGGCACCGGGGAGCTGTTTTTT
NA | TRBJ2-7 | TRBD1 | TRBV15 | CATSRSGQGSGEQYF | TGTGCCACCAGCAGATCGGGACAGGGATCTGGCGAGCAGTACTTC
NA | TRBJ1-4 | NA | TRBV15 | CATSSSGGSANEKLFF | TGTGCCACCAGCAGTTCCGGAGGCAGTGCTAATGAAAAACTGTTTTTT
NA | TRBJ1-1 | TRBD1 | TRBV9 | CASSVAGSSGGEAFF | TGTGCCAGCAGCGTGGCCGGGTCGTCAGGGGGTGAAGCTTTCTTT
NA | TRBJ2-3 | NA | TRBV7-6 | CASSLALGYGTDTQYF | TGTGCCAGCAGCTTAGCGTTGGGCTACGGCACAGATACGCAGTATTTT
NA | TRBJ1-1 | NA | TRBV19 | CASTERGITEAFF | TGTGCCAGTACTGAAAGGGGTATCACTGAAGCTTTCTTT
once | TRBJ2-3 | NA | TRBV7-6 | CASSSSRVTDTQYF | TGTGCCAGCAGCTCCTCCAGGGTCACAGATACGCAGTATTTT
NA | TRBJ1-1 | NA | TRBV12-5 | CASGLADTSRGEAFF | TGTGCTAGTGGTTTGGCAGACACTTCCCGGGGTGAAGCTTTCTTT
NA | TRBJ2-2 | NA | TRBV6-5 | CATLTGPMNTGELFF | TGTGCCACCCTCACAGGTCCGATGAACACCGGGGAGCTGTTTTTT
once | TRBJ2-2 | NA | TRBV12-5 | CASGFDLRQFQNTGELFF | TGTGCTAGTGGTTTTGATCTACGACAATTCCAGAACACCGGGGAGCTGTTTTTT
NA | TRBJ1-1 | NA | TRBV18 | CASSPPSRGSTEAFF | TGTGCCAGCTCACCACCTAGCCGGGGAAGCACTGAAGCTTTCTTT
NA | TRBJ1-2 | TRBD1 | TRBV5-8 | CASSPRQGAPYGYTF | TGTGCCAGCAGCCCGCGACAGGGGGCACCCTATGGCTACACCTTC
NA | TRBJ1-5 | NA | TRBV7-9 | CASSLGPGQPQHF | TGTGCCAGCAGCTTAGGCCCGGGGCAGCCCCAGCATTTT
NA | TRBJ2-3 | NA | TRBV6-5 | CASSKQGTDTQYF | TGTGCCAGCAGTAAACAGGGAACAGATACGCAGTATTTT
NA | TRBJ2-7 | TRBD1 | TRBV9 | CASSVSGQGVYEQYF | TGTGCCAGCAGCGTGTCGGGACAGGGGGTGTACGAGCAGTACTTC
NA | TRBJ1-5 | NA | TRBV4-2 | CASSQDQGMQPQHF | TGTGCCAGCAGCCAAGATCAGGGGATGCAGCCCCAGCATTTT
NA | TRBJ2-1 | NA | TRBV18 | CASSPRAPSSYNEQFF | TGTGCCAGCTCACCACGCGCCCCGAGCTCCTACAATGAGCAGTTCTTC
NA | TRBJ1-4 | NA | TRBV10-2 | CASSDWALDEKLFF | TGCGCCAGCAGTGATTGGGCACTGGATGAAAAACTGTTTTTT
NA | TRBJ2-7 | TRBD1 | TRBV2 | CASSKGDSTYEQYF | TGTGCCAGCAGTAAAGGGGACAGCACCTACGAGCAGTACTTC
NA | TRBJ2-7 | TRBD2 | TRBV10-3 | CAISESRLAGVPYEQYF | TGTGCCATCAGTGAGTCCCGACTAGCGGGGGTCCCCTACGAGCAGTACTTC
NA | TRBJ1-2 | TRBD1 | TRBV9 | CASSVGRQGDYTF | TGTGCCAGCAGCGTAGGAAGGCAGGGGGACTACACCTTC
NA | TRBJ2-7 | NA | TRBV9 | CASSPQGRSYEQYF | TGTGCCAGCAGCCCCCAGGGGCGCTCCTACGAGCAGTACTTC
NA | TRBJ1-2 | NA | TRBV2 | CASSSSDDRNYGYTF | TGTGCCAGCAGTTCGTCTGATGACAGGAACTATGGCTACACCTTC
NA | TRBJ1-1 | NA | TRBV2 | CAGKEYTEAFF | TGTGCCGGTAAGGAGTACACTGAAGCTTTCTTT
NA | TRBJ1-5 | NA | TRBV13 | CASSLGSGQPQHF | TGTGCCAGCAGCTTAGGGAGCGGGCAGCCCCAGCATTTT
few | TRBJ2-1 | TRBD2 | TRBV16 | CASSQRSGGGNEQFF | TGTGCCAGCAGCCAAAGGAGCGGGGGTGGGAATGAGCAGTTCTTC
once | TRBJ1-5 | TRBD1 | TRBV18 | CASSPETGGNQPQHF | TGTGCCAGCTCACCAGAGACAGGGGGCAATCAGCCCCAGCATTTT
NA | TRBJ2-1 | NA | TRBV27 | CASSSLDSYNEQFF | TGTGCCAGCAGTTCACTCGACAGCTACAATGAGCAGTTCTTC
once | TRBJ2-7 | TRBD1 | TRBV3-1/TRBV3-2 | CASSLGQGSYEQYF | TGTGCCAGCAGCCTTGGACAGGGGTCCTACGAGCAGTACTTC
NA | TRBJ2-7 | TRBD2 | TRBV18 | CASSLSFVLADSYEQYF | TGTGCCAGCTCGCTCTCTTTTGTGCTAGCGGACTCCTACGAGCAGTACTTC
NA | TRBJ2-5 | TRBD1 | TRBV14 | CASSPRTGWEETQYF | TGTGCCAGCAGCCCGCGGACAGGGTGGGAAGAGACCCAGTACTTC
NA | TRBJ2-3 | NA | TRBV19 | CASKGLESTDTQYF | TGTGCCAGTAAGGGACTCGAAAGCACAGATACGCAGTATTTT
NA | TRBJ2-5 | NA | TRBV9 | CASSVALEETQYF | TGTGCCAGCAGCGTAGCCCTAGAAGAGACCCAGTACTTC
once | TRBJ1-3 | TRBD1 | TRBV3-1/TRBV3-2 | CASSPGTGRGNTIYF | TGTGCCAGCAGCCCGGGGACAGGGCGGGGAAACACCATATATTTT
NA | TRBJ2-5 | NA | TRBV5-1 | CASSPGQPQETQYF | TGCGCCAGCAGCCCGGGACAACCACAAGAGACCCAGTACTTC
once | TRBJ2-3 | NA | TRBV10-3 | CAISESEGSGNTQYF | TGTGCCATCAGTGAGTCGGAGGGGTCCGGGAATACGCAGTATTTT
once | TRBJ1-4 | TRBD1 | TRBV19 | CASRDRGKNEKLFF | TGTGCCAGTAGAGACAGGGGGAAGAATGAAAAACTGTTTTTT
NA | TRBJ2-2 | NA | TRBV7-9 | CASSSRGAGEGTGELFF | TGTGCCAGCAGCTCAAGAGGGGCAGGGGAAGGCACCGGGGAGCTGTTTTTT
few | TRBJ2-1 | TRBD2 | TRBV11-2 | CASSHRLAGIYNEQFF | TGTGCCAGCAGTCATAGACTAGCGGGGATCTACAATGAGCAGTTCTTC
NA | TRBJ2-5 | NA | TRBV5-4 | CASSLGQGGTQYF | TGTGCCAGCAGCTTGGGGCAGGGAGGGACCCAGTACTTC
NA | TRBJ1-1 | NA | TRBV4-2 | CASSQNGQNTEAFF | TGTGCCAGCAGCCAAAACGGACAGAACACTGAAGCTTTCTTT
once | TRBJ2-2 | NA | TRBV7-3 | CASSREATGELFF | TGTGCCAGCAGCCGCGAGGCGACCGGGGAGCTGTTTTTT
NA | TRBJ2-5 | NA | TRBV6-5 | CASSPSAGYQETQYF | TGTGCCAGCAGTCCTTCGGCGGGGTACCAAGAGACCCAGTACTTC
NA | TRBJ2-7 | TRBD1 | TRBV5-1 | CASSGQGAGEQYF | TGCGCCAGCAGCGGACAGGGGGCTGGGGAGCAGTACTTC
NA | TRBJ1-5 | TRBD1 | TRBV20-1 | CSASPWDRGGNQPQHF | TGCAGTGCTAGTCCCTGGGACAGGGGGGGCAATCAGCCCCAGCATTTT
NA | TRBJ1-5 | TRBD1 | TRBV30 | CAWSPRGGTDQPQHF | TGTGCCTGGAGTCCCAGGGGTGGGACAGATCAGCCCCAGCATTTT
NA | TRBJ2-2 | NA | TRBV4-1 | CASSQDRAGAGTGELFF | TGCGCCAGCAGCCAAGATCGAGCCGGGGCGGGGACCGGGGAGCTGTTTTTT
NA | TRBJ2-5 | TRBD2 | TRBV9 | CASSPRHSGGKETQYF | TGTGCCAGCAGCCCCCGACACAGCGGGGGGAAAGAGACCCAGTACTTC
NA | TRBJ2-1 | NA | TRBV19 | CASSIGTAAGKFF | TGTGCCAGTAGTATAGGCACAGCCGCTGGAAAGTTCTTC
NA | TRBJ2-5 | NA | TRBV5-4 | CASSLAGGEETQYF | TGTGCCAGCAGCTTGGCGGGGGGCGAAGAGACCCAGTACTTC
once | TRBJ1-5 | TRBD1 | TRBV18 | CASSPRTTGDQPQHF | TGTGCCAGCTCACCACGTACGACAGGGGATCAGCCCCAGCATTTT
NA | TRBJ2-7 | TRBD1 | TRBV5-1 | CASSLAGTGVWEQYF | TGCGCCAGCAGCTTGGCGGGGACAGGGGTATGGGAGCAGTACTTC
NA | TRBJ2-5 | TRBD1 | TRBV5-1 | CASTLTGGEETQYF | TGCGCCAGCACTTTGACAGGGGGTGAAGAGACCCAGTACTTC
NA | TRBJ2-5 | NA | TRBV6-6 | CASSLQGFQETQYF | TGTGCCAGCAGCCTACAGGGATTCCAAGAGACCCAGTACTTC
NA | TRBJ2-1 | NA | TRBV6-5 | CASESYNEQFF | TGTGCCTCAGAATCCTACAATGAGCAGTTCTTC